The source of this TCR beta chain is a study of early T cells in non-severe SARS-CoV-2 infection. Study information: Alpha and beta chains were unpaired, from unsorted whole-blood bulk RNA. Study-wide points: In VDJdb matching, anti-spike CD8 responses were favored while private and CD4 specificities went missing.

Unique molecular identifiers were added to individual cDNA molecules. Using its own MiXCR run on the 5' RACE reads, TCRdb lists one record per CDR3 protein. The table lists around 40,000 distinct CDR3 sequences, under 8% of them singletons. This clonotype was counted ten times or more. Its antigen is unknown. The CDR3 totals 13 residues. Trimming removed 1 base at V and 6 bases at J, with 10 bases between. The germline gives CDR1 KGHSH, CDR2 LQKENI. This clonotype originated in an adult who was a healthcare worker with PCR-confirmed SARS-CoV-2 infection or an uninfected control (not recorded which). This chain joins TRBV18 and TRBJ2-7; D unresolved. The sequenced material came from whole blood. The CDR3 bases are TGTGCCAGCTCACCACTAGTTTCTGGCGAGCAGTACTTC. Protein product: CASSPLVSGEQYF.